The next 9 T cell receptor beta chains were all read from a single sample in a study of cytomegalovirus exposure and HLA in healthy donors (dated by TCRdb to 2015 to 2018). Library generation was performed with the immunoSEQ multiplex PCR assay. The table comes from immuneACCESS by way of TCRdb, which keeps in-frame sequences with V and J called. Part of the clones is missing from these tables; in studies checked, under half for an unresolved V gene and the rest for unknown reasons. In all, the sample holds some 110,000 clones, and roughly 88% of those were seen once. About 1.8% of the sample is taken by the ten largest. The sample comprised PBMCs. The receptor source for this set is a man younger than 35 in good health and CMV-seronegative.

The CDR3 region has the DNA TGCGCCAGCAGCCAAGATCCAGTCTCGCAGTATTTT. Its translation: CASSQDPVSQYF. The chain couples TRBV4-3 to TRBJ2-3; no reliable D call. The germline CDR1 and CDR2 sequences are LGHNA and YSLEER. The CDR3 sequence is 12 residues long. Trimming took 0 bases from V and 10 from J, leaving 8 bases between them.

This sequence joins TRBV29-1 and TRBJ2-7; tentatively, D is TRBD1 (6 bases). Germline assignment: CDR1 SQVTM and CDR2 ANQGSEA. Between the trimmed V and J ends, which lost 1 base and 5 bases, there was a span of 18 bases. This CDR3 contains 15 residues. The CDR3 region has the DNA TGCAGCGTTGAAGTATTGGGTCGACAGGACCACGAGCAGTACTTC. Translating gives CSVEVLGRQDHEQYF.

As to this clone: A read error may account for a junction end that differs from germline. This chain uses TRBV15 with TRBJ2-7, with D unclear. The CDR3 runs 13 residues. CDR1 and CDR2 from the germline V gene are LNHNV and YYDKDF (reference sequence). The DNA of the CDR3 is TGTGCCACCAGCAGAGATCACCTTCCCCCTATGGACTTC. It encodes CATSRDHLPPMDF.

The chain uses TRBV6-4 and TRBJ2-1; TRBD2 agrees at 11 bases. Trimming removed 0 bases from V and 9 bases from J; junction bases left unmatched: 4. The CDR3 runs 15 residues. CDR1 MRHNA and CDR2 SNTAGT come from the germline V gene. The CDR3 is CASSDSLAGGGEQFF. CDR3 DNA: TGTGCCAGCAGTGACTCGCTAGCGGGAGGCGGTGAGCAGTTCTTC.

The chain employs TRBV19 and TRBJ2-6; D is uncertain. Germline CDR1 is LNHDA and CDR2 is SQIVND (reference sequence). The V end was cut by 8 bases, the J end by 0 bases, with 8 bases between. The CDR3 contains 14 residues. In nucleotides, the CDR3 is TGTGCCAGTTCCCTTAACTCTGGGGCCAACGTCCTGACTTTC. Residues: CASSLNSGANVLTF. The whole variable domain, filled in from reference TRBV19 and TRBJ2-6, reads DGGITQSPKYLFRKEGQNVTLSCEQNLNHDAMYWYRQDPGQGLRLIYYSQIVNDFQKGDIAEGYSVSREKKESFPLTVTSAQKNPTAFYLCASSLNSGANVLTFGAGSRLTVL.

For the CDR3, the DNA is TGTGCCTGGAGTGTGGGGGGTCTCGAGACCCAGTACTTC. Its protein product is CAWSVGGLETQYF. The chain joins TRBV30 to TRBJ2-5; possible D gene TRBD2, 6 bases. The germline V gene has CDR1 GTSNPN and CDR2 SVGIG (reference sequence). The CDR3 sequence is 13 residues long. V gave up 0 bases and J gave up 5 bases, with 10 bases separating them.

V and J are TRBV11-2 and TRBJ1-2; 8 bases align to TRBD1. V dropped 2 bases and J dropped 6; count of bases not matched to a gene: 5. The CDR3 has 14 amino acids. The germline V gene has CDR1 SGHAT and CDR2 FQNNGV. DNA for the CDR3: TGTGCCAGCAGCTTAATCCCAGGGGGCGATGGCTACACCTTC. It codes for CASSLIPGGDGYTF.

The CDR3 sequence: CAISESMRQGGTEAFF. The CDR3 DNA follows: TGTGCCATCAGTGAGTCGATGAGACAGGGCGGCACTGAAGCTTTCTTT. The rearrangement uses TRBV10-3 and TRBJ1-1; 7 nucleotides match TRBD1. Germline V gene data show CDR1 as ENHRY and CDR2 as SYGVKD. This CDR3 has 16 residues. V shed 0 bases and J 4 bases; nucleotides not matched to a gene: 8.

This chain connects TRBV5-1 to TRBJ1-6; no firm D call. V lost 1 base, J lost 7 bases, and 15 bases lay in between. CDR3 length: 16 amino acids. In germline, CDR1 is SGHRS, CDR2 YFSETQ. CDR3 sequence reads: CASSLFSVLQNSPLHF. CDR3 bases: TGCGCCAGCAGCTTGTTTTCTGTCTTGCAGAATTCACCCCTCCACTTT.